Each of the 9 T cell receptor beta chains below was sequenced from the same sample in a study of blood T cell repertoires in COVID-19. The table came from immunoSEQ multiplex PCR; TCRdb's copy has only in-frame clones and leaves some out. The sample has about 300,000 clones, around 88% seen once. Specimen: peripheral blood. The receptor source for this set is a woman aged 25-40 years who had recovered from COVID-19.

V usage is TRBV9 and J usage is TRBJ2-5, with a possible D match to TRBD1 (5 bases). This CDR3 region has 14 residues. The germline CDR1 and CDR2 sequences are SGDLS and YYNGEE. V lost 1 base to trimming and J lost 5 bases, with 12 bases between them. The CDR3 region is CASSVTDSHETQYF. The DNA for the CDR3 is TGTGCCAGCAGCGTAACAGACAGCCACGAGACCCAGTACTTC.

The genes are TRBV28 and TRBJ2-1; D unclear. Deletions cut 4 bases from V and 2 bases from J, with 3 bases between. The CDR3 covers 12 residues. The germline V gene has CDR1 MDHEN and CDR2 SYDVKM. The CDR3 bases are TGTGCCAGCAGTTCTACCTACAATGAGCAGTTCTTC. This gives the protein CASSSTYNEQFF. The whole variable domain, remainder taken from reference TRBV28 and TRBJ2-1, is DVKVTQSSRYLVKRTGEKVFLECVQDMDHENMFWYRQDPGLGLRLIYFSYDVKMKEKGDIPEGYSVSREKKERFSLILESASTNQTSMYLCASSSTYNEQFFGPGTRLTVL.

This rearrangement joins TRBV3-1 (or the pseudogene TRBV3-2) to TRBJ2-1, with 9 bases matching TRBD2. Trimming cost V 6 bases and J 5 bases; bases outside gene matches: 5. The germline CDR1 and CDR2 sequences are LGHDT and YNNKEL (reference sequence). The CDR3 consists of 14 residues. The DNA for the CDR3 is TGTGCCAGCAGTCCTAGCGGGATGAACAATGAGCAGTTCTTC. Amino acid sequence: CASSPSGMNNEQFF.

The V and J genes are TRBV7-8 and TRBJ2-1, with a possible D match to TRBD1 (5 bases). The length of the CDR3 is 11 residues. Germline V gene lookup returns CDR1 SGHVS and CDR2 FQNEAQ. Trimming left V 5 bases short and J 9 bases short, with 8 bases between. The CDR3 sequence is CASSQRGEQFF. The CDR3 DNA sequence: TGTGCCAGCAGCCAAAGGGGTGAGCAGTTCTTC.

The chain carries TRBV4-1 and TRBJ1-5; D gene ambiguous. CDR3 length: 13 amino acids. CDR1 and CDR2 from the germline V gene are MGHRA and YSYEKL. Trimming left V 0 bases short and J 7 bases short, with 7 bases between. CDR3 bases: TGCGCCAGCAGCCAAGATGTTGCGCAGCCCCAGCATTTT. Amino acid sequence: CASSQDVAQPQHF.

The rearrangement joins TRBV7-2 to TRBJ2-1; 7 nucleotides line up with TRBD2. Looked up from germline, CDR1 is SGHTA and CDR2 is FQGNSA. The CDR3 is 14 residues long. The V gene end was trimmed by 6 bases and the J gene end by 3 bases; junction bases not matched to a gene: 5. The CDR3 sequence: CASRPRGIYNEQFF. The CDR3 bases are TGTGCCAGCAGGCCGCGGGGGATCTACAATGAGCAGTTCTTC.

The rearrangement uses TRBV3-1 (or the pseudogene TRBV3-2) and TRBJ2-1; 9 bases match TRBD1. J gave up 6 bases and V 3 bases, and 9 bases lay outside the gene matches. Looked up from germline, CDR1 is LGHDT and CDR2 is YNNKEL (reference sequence). The CDR3 runs to 16 residues. CDR3 sequence: CASSQGTRQGGNEQFF. The CDR3 DNA reads as TGTGCCAGCAGCCAGGGTACCCGACAGGGGGGCAATGAGCAGTTCTTC.

The chain links TRBV4-3 to TRBJ1-5, with TRBD1 as a possible D gene (6 bases). Germline V gives CDR1 LGHNA, CDR2 YSLEER. This CDR3 region has 15 residues. Between the trimmed V and J ends, which lost 0 bases and 4 bases, there was a span of 10 bases. The CDR3 here is CASSQDWTVNQPQHF. CDR3 sequence (DNA): TGCGCCAGCAGCCAAGATTGGACAGTTAATCAGCCCCAGCATTTT.

The chain combines TRBV19 with TRBJ1-2, with D perhaps matching TRBD1 (5 bases). V was pared by 7 bases and J by 1 base, with 13 bases between. The CDR3 spans 14 residues. Per germline, CDR1 LNHDA and CDR2 SQIVND (reference sequence). The CDR3 nucleotides read TGTGCCAGTATTTCAGGGATTGGTAACTATGGCTACACCTTC. It yields the protein CASISGIGNYGYTF.